This T cell receptor (beta chain) was sequenced during a study of CD8 T cells in Susac syndrome (dated by TCRdb to about 2019). In terms of the full investigation: Repertoire sequencing was used to test whether CD8+ T cell activation and differentiation in Susac syndrome was antigen driven. General findings and caveats noted by the study authors: The number of individuals in the TCR sequencing and HLA analysis was acknowledged as relatively small.

High-throughput TCR beta sequencing profiled peripheral blood CD8+ and CD4+ T cells from healthy donors, Susac syndrome patients and multiple sclerosis patients. Treatment-naive patients with stable or active relapsing-remitting disease fulfilling revised McDonald criteria were used as multiple sclerosis controls. Bulk CD8+ and CD4+ T cells were purified by magnetic negative isolation, while CD8+ TEMRA cells were enriched using FACS. Blood was collected in EDTA tubes and processed within 24 hours, with PBMCs isolated through density gradient centrifugation. PBMCs intended for TCR sequencing were cryopreserved in liquid nitrogen and were subsequently thawed in a 37 degrees C water bath. The sorted or isolated CD4+, CD8+ and CD8+ TEMRA cells reached a purity of at least 90%. As to this clonotype: Its antigen is not yet known. The sample holds no much larger clone one base away, and base qualities are not on file.

The germline V gene encodes CDR1 DFQATT and CDR2 SNEGSKA (reference sequence). The CDR3 runs 13 residues from the cysteine to the phenylalanine. Here the CDR3 DNA is all that survives: 39 bases in frame from base 1. At the junction V is shortened by 6 bases and J by 4 bases, with 12 bases in between. RNA was extracted using the RNeasy kit, and roughly 0.45 to 1 microgram was reverse transcribed with random hexamers. TCR beta CDR3 regions were amplified with the immunoSEQ multiplex PCR assay covering 54 Vbeta and 13 Jbeta segments. To correct PCR amplification bias, a synthetic template baseline was used for both primer optimization and computational correction. In the authors' own workflow: Reads were assigned to V, D and J genes according to IMGT and analyzed in immunoSEQ Analyzer, with only productive sequences retained. Clonality was computed as one minus Shannon entropy normalized by log2 of the number of productive unique sequences. Public and private clones were assessed among the 100 most prevalent clones of each patient and control. A clone was defined as Susac-specific if it was absent from the healthy and MS cohorts, from about a thousand published viral clones and from other ImmuneACCESS disease sequences. The public reads were quality trimmed at Q25 with fastp and then assembled into clones with MiXCR by TCRdb, keeping productive beta chains. For every CDR3 protein sequence, its rows merge into one entry that carries the most common genes and DNA. In this record, the V and J calls reflect TCRdb's handling and not the investigators' own analysis. The sample table lists about 200,000 distinct CDR3 sequences, just under 95% of them with a count of one. The top ten clones comprise approximately 0.08% of the sample.

In this chain, TRBV20-1 is recombined with TRBJ2-2; TRBD1 could be the D gene, as 6 bases match. The receptor was isolated from a human donor with multiple sclerosis. Sample: CD4+ T cells from PBMCs. The CDR3 region: CSAKDSFTGELFF. The DNA is TGCAGTGCCAAGGACAGTTTCACCGGGGAGCTGTTTTTT.